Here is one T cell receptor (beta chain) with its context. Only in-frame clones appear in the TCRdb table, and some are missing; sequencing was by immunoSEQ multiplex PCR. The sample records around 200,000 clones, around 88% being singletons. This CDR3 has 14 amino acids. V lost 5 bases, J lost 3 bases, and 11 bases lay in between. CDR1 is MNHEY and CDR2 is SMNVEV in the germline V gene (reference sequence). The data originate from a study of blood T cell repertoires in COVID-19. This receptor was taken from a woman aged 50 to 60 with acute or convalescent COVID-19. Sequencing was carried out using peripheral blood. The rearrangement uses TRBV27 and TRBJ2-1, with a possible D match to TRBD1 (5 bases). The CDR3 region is CASSHGAGYNEQFF. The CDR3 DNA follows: TGTGCCAGCAGTCATGGGGCAGGCTACAATGAGCAGTTCTTC.